Sequencing of this T cell receptor beta chain was carried out in a study of blood T cell repertoires in COVID-19. In the study overall: Italy, Spain and the United States were the sources of the convalescent and acute COVID-19 samples. In each case, the material was cDNA or gDNA derived from T cells, B-cell-depleted T cells, or PBMCs.

CDR3 length: 13 amino acids. V was cut by 3 bases and J by 6 bases, with 11 bases left in between. The germline V gene encodes CDR1 MGHRA and CDR2 YSYEKL. Profiling relied on immunoSEQ multiplex PCR, and the TCRdb table lists in-frame clones only, not all of them. The data contain approximately 120,000 clones, about 89% of them singletons. Sequenced material: peripheral blood. The chain links TRBV4-1 to TRBJ1-2, with D possibly being TRBD1 (5 bases). The sequence came from a human donor with acute or convalescent COVID-19. The donor label of this sample is uncertain. Here the CDR3 DNA reads TGCGCCAGCAGCCACACAGGCGGGGATGGCTACACCTTC. Encoded protein: CASSHTGGDGYTF.